These 27 T cell receptor beta chains came from one sample sequenced in a study of T cells in Graves' hyperthyroidism and ophthalmopathy. RNA transcripts served as the template for amplifying TCR beta CDR3 regions. First-round RT-PCR with HTBI primers amplified the TCR CDR3 region. TCRdb processed the multiplex PCR reads anew with MiXCR; each CDR3 protein has one entry. This table has hundreds of thousands of distinct CDR3 sequences, about 43% appearing once. The sequenced material came from peripheral blood or thyroid tissue (not recorded which). The receptors originated from a woman aged 18 to 35 with Graves' hyperthyroidism.

The chain combines TRBV7-9 with TRBJ1-4; D is unclear. Germline values: CDR1 SEHNR, CDR2 FQNEAQ (reference sequence). Trimming shortened V by 7 bases and J by 6 bases, and 9 bases separated the two germline ends. The CDR3 consists of 12 residues. The CDR3 is CASTFQDEKLFF. In nucleotides, the CDR3 is TGTGCCAGCACCTTCCAGGATGAAAAACTGTTTTTT. The full variable domain, with the rest looked up from reference TRBV7-9 and TRBJ1-4, is DTGVSQNPRHKITKRGQNVTFRCDPISEHNRLYWYRQTLGQGPEFLTYFQNEAQLEKSRLLSDRFSAERPKGSFSTLEIQRTEQGDSAMYLCASTFQDEKLFFGSGTQLSVL.

This clonotype was detected only a few times. The rearrangement links TRBV7-9 to TRBJ2-7; D is uncertain. Between the trimmed V and J ends, which lost 3 bases and 3 bases, there was a span of 9 bases. CDR3 length: 13 amino acids. Per germline, CDR1 SEHNR and CDR2 FQNEAQ (reference sequence). The CDR3 protein is CASSLNRVYEQYF. The CDR3 bases are TGTGCCAGCAGCTTGAACCGGGTCTACGAGCAGTACTTC.

This clonotype was detected a few times. The chain carries TRBV6-6 and TRBJ1-2; D gene unclear. This CDR3 spans 12 amino acids. V dropped 6 bases and J dropped 4 bases, with 9 bases sitting between them. Germline lookup yields CDR1 MNHNY and CDR2 SVGAGI (reference sequence). Written as DNA, the CDR3 is TGTGCCAGCAGCCAAGAATTCTATGGCTACACCTTC. This gives the protein CASSQEFYGYTF.

The table lists this clonotype with a few counts. The chain joins TRBV10-2 to TRBJ2-2; D uncertain. Trimming took off 7 bases at V and 6 bases at J, with 9 bases between the two ends. Germline values: CDR1 WSHSY, CDR2 SAAADI. CDR3 size: 12 residues. Here the CDR3 DNA reads TGCGCCAGCACGAGTAGCCCCGGGGAGCTGTTTTTT. Translating gives CASTSSPGELFF.

The V gene is TRBV7-9, the J gene TRBJ2-5; D not resolved. This CDR3 has 17 amino acids. V was trimmed by 5 bases and J by 3 bases, leaving 22 bases between them. CDR1 and CDR2 from the germline V gene are SEHNR and FQNEAQ (reference sequence). The CDR3, as DNA: TGTGCCAGCAGCCAAGCATACCCCCGTCCCCTAGAAGAGACCCAGTACTTC. It yields the protein CASSQAYPRPLEETQYF.

The chain links TRBV2 to TRBJ2-3, with D possibly matching TRBD2 (5 bases). Germline V gene lookup returns CDR1 SNHLY and CDR2 FYNNEI. The CDR3 is 14 residues long. Trimming pared 4 bases from V and 4 bases from J, leaving 12 bases between. CDR3 in amino acids: CASSVLIAPDTQYF. CDR3 nucleotides: TGTGCCAGCAGTGTGCTGATAGCGCCAGATACGCAGTATTTT.

The chain's CDR3 is CASSTNGLSEKLFF. The CDR3 DNA sequence: TGTGCCAGCAGTACGAACGGGCTTTCGGAAAAACTGTTTTTT. The J gene is TRBJ1-4, the V gene TRBV2; D call uncertain. CDR3 length equals 14 residues. Germline loops: CDR1 SNHLY, CDR2 FYNNEI. V lost 5 bases and J lost 8, with 15 bases in between.

This clonotype was seen repeatedly, ten times or more. The chain employs TRBV7-9 and TRBJ1-2; a weak D match, TRBD1 (6 bases). This CDR3 is built from 13 residues. V was shortened by 3 bases and J by 5 bases, with 10 bases between the two germline ends. In germline, CDR1 is SEHNR, CDR2 FQNEAQ (reference sequence). The CDR3, as DNA: TGTGCCAGCAGCTTGGGGGCGAGGTATGGCTACACCTTC. It is translated as CASSLGARYGYTF.

This clonotype was seen only once. At one end, the junction sequence differs from germline, possibly due to a read error. The CDR3 DNA sequence: TGCGCCAGCAGCCAAGACGGATCCCAAGAGACCCAGTACTTC. This translates into CASSQDGSQETQYF. The chain recombines TRBV2 with TRBJ2-5; D unresolved. Germline V gives CDR1 SNHLY, CDR2 FYNNEI. This CDR3 spans 14 amino acids.

As regards this clonotype: Given a much more abundant clone one base away, this may be a read error. The J gene is TRBJ1-2, the V gene TRBV10-3; no reliable D call. The CDR3 runs 13 residues. Germline V gene data show CDR1 as ENHRY and CDR2 as SYGVKD. The DNA of the CDR3 is TGTGCCATCAGTGCCCCGGGCTACTATAGCTACACCTTC. Translating it yields CAISAPGYYSYTF.

The chain recombines TRBV19 with TRBJ2-7; D uncertain. With 0 bases removed from V and 0 bases from J, the gap between germline ends came to 12 bases. Germline values: CDR1 LNHDA, CDR2 SQIVND (reference sequence). The CDR3 consists of 16 residues. Here the CDR3 reads CASSIDGDLRSYEQYF. For the CDR3, the DNA is TGTGCCAGTAGTATAGACGGCGACCTCCGCTCCTACGAGCAGTACTTC.

This clonotype appeared many times. The chain couples TRBV2 to TRBJ2-5; no clear D. The CDR3 totals 14 residues. Trimming stripped 7 bases from V and 5 bases from J, with 17 bases between. Germline loops: CDR1 SNHLY, CDR2 FYNNEI. The CDR3 sequence is CASIYRVARETQYF. CDR3 nucleotides: TGTGCCAGCATTTACCGCGTCGCCAGGGAGACCCAGTACTTC.

This clonotype was seen only a few times. The chain combines TRBV12-3 or TRBV12-4 with TRBJ1-1, with D unresolved. This CDR3 is 15 amino acids long. V was shortened by 6 bases and J by 1 base, with 15 bases between the two germline ends. For the CDR3, the DNA is TGTGCCAGCAGCCCTACCCTCCCGTGGAACACTGAAGCTTTCTTT. Amino acid sequence: CASSPTLPWNTEAFF.

This sequence joins TRBV2 and TRBJ1-1; D remains unclear. In germline, CDR1 is SNHLY, CDR2 FYNNEI. Trimming pared 8 bases from V and 9 bases from J, leaving 16 bases between. CDR3 length: 12 amino acids. In DNA form, the CDR3 reads TGTGCCAGCTCACCAACAGATTCTCAAGCTTTCTTT. Amino acids: CASSPTDSQAFF. The variable domain in full, completed from reference TRBV2 and TRBJ1-1, reads EPEVTQTPSHQVTQMGQEVILRCVPISNHLYFYWYRQILGQKVEFLVSFYNNEISEKSEIFDDQFSVERPDGSNFTLKIRSTKLEDSAMYFCASSPTDSQAFFGQGTRLTVV.

The rearrangement links TRBV11-2 to TRBJ1-3; maybe TRBD1 (5 bases). The CDR3 totals 17 residues. CDR1 and CDR2 from the germline V gene are SGHAT and FQNNGV. V lost 1 base and J 0 bases, leaving 13 bases between the germline ends. CDR3 protein: CASSLGLGGSSGNTIYF. For the CDR3, the DNA is TGTGCCAGCAGCTTAGGATTGGGGGGATCCTCTGGAAACACCATATATTTT.

This clonotype was detected a few times. This chain connects TRBV5-1 to TRBJ1-5; D gene uncertain. The CDR3 runs 11 residues. V gave up 6 bases and J gave up 5 bases, with 6 bases separating them. Germline assignment: CDR1 SGHRS and CDR2 YFSETQ. The DNA of the CDR3 is TGCGCCAGCACCGAGGATCAGCCCCAGCATTTT. Translated, it gives CASTEDQPQHF.

This clonotype has at least ten counts. The chain uses TRBV2 and TRBJ2-7, with D unresolved. Germline V gene lookup returns CDR1 SNHLY and CDR2 FYNNEI. The CDR3 contains 12 residues. V was trimmed by 6 bases and J by 0 bases, leaving 6 bases between them. CDR3 in DNA: TGTGCCAGCAGCAACCTCTCCTACGAGCAGTACTTC. Protein: CASSNLSYEQYF. The full variable domain, with the rest looked up from reference TRBV2 and TRBJ2-7, is EPEVTQTPSHQVTQMGQEVILRCVPISNHLYFYWYRQILGQKVEFLVSFYNNEISEKSEIFDDQFSVERPDGSNFTLKIRSTKLEDSAMYFCASSNLSYEQYFGPGTRLTVT.

With regard to this clonotype: Its ends do not fully match the called genes, so a read error is possible. The chain is built from TRBV15 and TRBJ2-7; no clear D. The CDR3 extends over 11 amino acids. Germline lookup yields CDR1 LNHNV and CDR2 YYDKDF (reference sequence). CDR3 in DNA: TGTGCCGCCAGCAGATCCTACGAGCAGTACTTC. Translating it yields CAASRSYEQYF.

CDR3 sequence: CAWTPGQGAFQPQHF. CDR3 sequence (DNA): TGTGCCTGGACCCCGGGACAGGGGGCTTTTCAGCCCCAGCATTTT. The chain employs TRBV19 and TRBJ1-5, with 12 bases that match TRBD1. Germline CDR1 reads LNHDA; CDR2 reads SQIVND (reference sequence). This CDR3 spans 15 amino acids. The ends lost 11 bases at V and 6 bases at J; junction bases unmatched: 11.

This clonotype has a count of ten or more. The rearrangement links TRBV14 to TRBJ1-1; possibly TRBD1 for D (6 bases). The CDR3 has 14 amino acids. Trimming took off 0 bases at V and 5 bases at J, with 10 bases between the two ends. From germline, CDR1 is SGHDN and CDR2 FVKESK. The CDR3 spells CASSQDRGGTEAFF. In nucleotides, the CDR3 is TGTGCCAGCAGCCAAGACAGGGGAGGAACTGAAGCTTTCTTT. The variable domain in full, completed from reference TRBV14 and TRBJ1-1, reads EAGVTQFPSHSVIEKGQTVTLRCDPISGHDNLYWYRRVMGKEIKFLLHFVKESKQDESGMPNNRFLAERTGGTYSTLKVQPAELEDSGVYFCASSQDRGGTEAFFGQGTRLTVV.

The V call is TRBV6-5, the J call TRBJ1-2, with D uncertain. V lost 0 bases to trimming and J lost 4 bases, with 9 bases between them. Germline V gives CDR1 MNHEY, CDR2 SVGAGI. This CDR3 spans 14 amino acids. CDR3 protein: CASSYSTDFYGYTF. The CDR3 DNA reads as TGTGCCAGCAGTTACTCGACGGACTTCTATGGCTACACCTTC.

The chain links TRBV7-9 to TRBJ1-2, with TRBD1 identical over 9 bases. CDR1 is SEHNR, CDR2 FQNEAQ, per germline (reference sequence). The trim removed 5 bases at V and 1 base at J, leaving 8 bases unmatched. This CDR3 is 16 amino acids long. The CDR3: CASSVQDRGFNYGYTF. CDR3 DNA: TGTGCCAGCAGCGTTCAGGACAGGGGTTTTAACTATGGCTACACCTTC.

This clonotype was detected many times. The chain employs TRBV20-1 and TRBJ2-7; D not resolved. V was cut by 5 bases and J by 1 base, with 6 bases left in between. CDR1 is DFQATT, CDR2 SNEGSKA, per germline (reference sequence). The CDR3 totals 11 residues. Written as DNA, the CDR3 is TGCAGTGCTCCACGGTCCTACGAGCAGTACTTC. This gives the protein CSAPRSYEQYF.

This chain uses TRBV25-1 with TRBJ2-7; 11 bases line up with TRBD2. The end of the DNA fits TRBJ2-5 better, so the J call may be wrong. Germline CDR1 is MGHDK and CDR2 is SYGVNS. The CDR3 sequence is 17 residues long. The CDR3 DNA reads as TGTGCCAGCAGCCCCGTGAAAATAGCGGGGGGGGGAGAGACCCAGTACTTC. Its protein product is CASSPVKIAGGGETQYF.

The rearrangement uses TRBV7-9 and TRBJ1-6; TRBD1 agrees at 8 bases. The germline V gene encodes CDR1 SEHNR and CDR2 FQNEAQ (reference sequence). Germline trimming cut 6 bases from V and 10 bases from J; bases unmatched to any gene: 14. This CDR3 region has 16 residues. CDR3: CASSLKRQGPTSPLHF. The CDR3 nucleotides read TGTGCCAGCAGTCTCAAGCGACAGGGGCCTACCTCACCCCTCCACTTT.

This chain uses TRBV6-5 with TRBJ1-1; the match to TRBD1 covers 7 bases. V dropped 4 bases and J dropped 1; count of bases not matched to a gene: 15. The germline V gene has CDR1 MNHEY and CDR2 SVGAGI. This CDR3 has 18 residues. The DNA of the CDR3 is TGTGCCAGCAGTTTGGGACCTCTACAGGGGCCCCGGAACACTGAAGCTTTCTTT. Translation gives CASSLGPLQGPRNTEAFF.

The chain couples TRBV25-1 to TRBJ1-1, with 11 bases lining up with TRBD1. Germline values: CDR1 MGHDK, CDR2 SYGVNS. The length of the CDR3 is 14 residues. The CDR3 region is CARDWDRGDTEAFF. Here the CDR3 DNA reads TGTGCTAGAGACTGGGACAGGGGGGACACTGAAGCTTTCTTT.